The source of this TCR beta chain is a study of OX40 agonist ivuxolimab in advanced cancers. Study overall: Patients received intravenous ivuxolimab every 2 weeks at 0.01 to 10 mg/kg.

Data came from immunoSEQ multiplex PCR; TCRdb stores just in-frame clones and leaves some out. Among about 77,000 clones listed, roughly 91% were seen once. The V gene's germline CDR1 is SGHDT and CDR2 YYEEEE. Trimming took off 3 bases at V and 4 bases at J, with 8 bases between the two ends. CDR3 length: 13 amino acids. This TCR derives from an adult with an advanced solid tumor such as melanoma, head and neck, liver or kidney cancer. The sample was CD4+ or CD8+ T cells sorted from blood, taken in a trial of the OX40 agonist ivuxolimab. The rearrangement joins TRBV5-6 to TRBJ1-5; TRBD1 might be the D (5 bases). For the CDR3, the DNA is TGTGCCAGCAGCTCAGACAGAAATCAGCCCCAGCATTTT. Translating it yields CASSSDRNQPQHF.